This TCR beta chain was sequenced during a study of early T cells in non-severe SARS-CoV-2 infection (dated by TCRdb to the early 2020s). Regarding the study in general: Because TCR sequencing relied on bulk RNA taken from unsorted whole blood, pairing of alpha and beta chains was not possible. Overall study outcomes, separate from this receptor: Matching against VDJdb was skewed toward anti-spike CD8 responses, likely underestimated virus-specific expansions, and missed private and CD4 specificities.

This was a case-control study nested in a cohort of healthcare workers in London, UK, who had nasopharyngeal swab PCR tests and blood samples taken every week. Healthcare workers were enrolled in the week of the UK lockdown, from 23 to 31 March 2020, and were followed every week for up to roughly 16 weeks. The library came from 5' RACE. Sequencer: NextSeq 500. Unique molecular identifiers were attached to individual cDNA molecules in the TCR library protocol so that sequencing error and PCR bias could be corrected. Both TCR alpha and beta chains were sequenced, and tight co-correlation was observed between alpha and beta sequence abundances in each sample. As for how the authors treated the data: Decombinator V4 was used to annotate the V gene, J gene and CDR3 of the TCR sequences. Expanded TCRs were defined as changing significantly between any two time points under a Poisson model with p below 0.0001. TCR abundances were normalised to the total number of TCRs sequenced in each sample and reported as counts per million. VDJdb, accessed 1 November 2021, was searched for CMV, EBV and SARS-CoV-2 annotated TCRs, excluding TCRs annotated for multiple antigens. TCRdb reran the public reads through fastp at Q25 and MiXCR, keeping productive beta chains. Identical CDR3 protein sequences are pooled into one entry, listed with their most common genes and DNA. What appears here as the V and J calls and clone size reflects TCRdb's work, not the paper's. This sample is represented by some 80,000 distinct CDR3 sequences; roughly 12% of them were singletons. Jointly, the top ten make up over 6.5% of the sample.

This clonotype has a handful of counts. No cognate antigen has been identified for it. No clone much larger than this one lies a single base away; base qualities are absent. The sequence came from an adult who was a healthcare worker with PCR-confirmed SARS-CoV-2 infection or an uninfected control (not recorded which). The sample taken for sequencing was whole blood.

This receptor carries the CDR3 CASSLDISGYTF. At the DNA level, the sequence is TGTGCCAGCAGTCTCGACATCTCTGGCTACACCTTC. The receptor chain draws on TRBV2 and TRBJ1-2; no D gene can be assigned with confidence. The germline V gene yields SNHLY for CDR1 and FYNNEI for CDR2. Relative to germline, V is 5 bases shorter and J is 7 bases shorter, with 11 bases between their ends. Inclusive of the bounding cysteine and phenylalanine, the CDR3 is 12 residues long. CDR3 DNA only is kept here, 36 bases in frame from base 1.